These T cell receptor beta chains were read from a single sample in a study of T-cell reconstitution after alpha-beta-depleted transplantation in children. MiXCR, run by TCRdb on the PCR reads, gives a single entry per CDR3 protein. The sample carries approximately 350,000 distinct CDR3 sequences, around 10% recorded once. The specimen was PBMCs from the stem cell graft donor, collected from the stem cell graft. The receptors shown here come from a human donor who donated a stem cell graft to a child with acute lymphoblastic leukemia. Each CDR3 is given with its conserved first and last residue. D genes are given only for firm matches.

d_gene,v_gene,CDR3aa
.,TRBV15,CATSGMDLGTQYF
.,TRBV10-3,CAIGSRQPTRTGTQYF
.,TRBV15,CATSPGTGAYEQYF
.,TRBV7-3,CASSLFSRDTQYF
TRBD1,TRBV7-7,CASSLAIEGQGMVSNQPQHF
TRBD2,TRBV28,CASSLGLAGVRETQYF
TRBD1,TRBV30,CAWSGRDRGITYEQYF
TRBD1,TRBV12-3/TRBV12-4,CASIRYRGTAFF
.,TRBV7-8,CASSLTQGFGNTEAFF
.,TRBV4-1,CASSPGSANTEAFF
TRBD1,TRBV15,CATSRPGQGASDTQYF
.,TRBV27,CASSFGLQAGATGETQYF
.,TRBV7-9,CASSPPTGEAGDLFF
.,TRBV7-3,CASSSPTTDTQYF
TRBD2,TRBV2,CASSEAEAGGREQYF
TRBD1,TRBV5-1,CASSDHRGVGNEKLFF
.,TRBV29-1,CSYRVNYEQYF
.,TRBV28,CASSLYEQYF
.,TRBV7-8,CASSRPGAFHEQYF
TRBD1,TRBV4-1,CASSQTGDQPQHF
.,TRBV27,CASSLDGRLGTEAFF
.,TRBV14,CASSFAPSYEQYF
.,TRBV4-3,CASSQVNTNTDTQYF
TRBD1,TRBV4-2,CASGTTGQGNTGELFF
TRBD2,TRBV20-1,CSARDHEGTSGRFYNEQFF
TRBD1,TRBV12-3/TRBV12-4,CASSDRGGTDTQYF
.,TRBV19,CASSMTVSAGELFF
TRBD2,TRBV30,CAWSVNGRASGELFF
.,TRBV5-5,CASSPGLLFSGNTIYF
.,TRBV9,CASSVTPVRENIQYF
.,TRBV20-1,CSAVSPDSANYGYTF
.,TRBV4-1,CASSQGYGEVDTQYF
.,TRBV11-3,CASSPTGVEQFF
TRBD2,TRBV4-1,CASSQARGGAGAEQYF
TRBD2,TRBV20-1,CSAEGMASGHEQYF
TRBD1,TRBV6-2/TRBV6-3,CASSYATGLGTGDYGYTF
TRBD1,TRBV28,CASRLQGAYTEAFF
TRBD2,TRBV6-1,CASSASGLVNEQFF
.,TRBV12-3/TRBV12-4,CASSLEEGTSPGTQYF
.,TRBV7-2,CASSLADEVRDSPLHF
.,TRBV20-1,CSASKSRLLPEAFF
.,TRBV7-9,CASSLGNRAGETQYF
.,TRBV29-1,CSAGGGAGLSSEQFF
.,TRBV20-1,CSARQYEQYF
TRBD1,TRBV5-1,CASSRRRQGDLTNEKLFF
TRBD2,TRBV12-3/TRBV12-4,CASSPTSGRYNEQFF
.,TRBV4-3,CASSPEGDSYNEQFF
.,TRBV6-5,CASSYLVNTGELFF